The present T cell receptor beta chain was sequenced within a study of CD8 T cells in Susac syndrome. Random hexamers served to reverse transcribe about 0.5 to 1 ug RNA. With immunoSEQ multiplex PCR, TCR beta CDR3 was amplified across 54 Vbeta and 13 Jbeta. TCRdb ran MiXCR on the immunoSEQ multiplex PCR reads and lists one entry per CDR3 protein. The sample consists of some 150,000 distinct CDR3 sequences, nearly 95% of them appearing once. Germline V gene lookup returns CDR1 LGHNA and CDR2 YSLEER. V lost 5 bases, J lost 1 base, and 2 bases stayed unmatched. The CDR3 runs to 13 residues. Sequencing targeted TCR beta in blood CD8+ and CD4+ T cells. Controls matched for sex and age were healthy donors.

The receptor was derived from a human donor in good health. The J gene is TRBJ2-7, the V gene TRBV4-3, with 7 nucleotides matching TRBD1. Sequenced input: CD8+ T cells from PBMCs. CDR3 nucleotides: TGCGCCAGCAGCGGGACAGTTTCCTACGAGCAGTACTTC. This translates into CASSGTVSYEQYF.